In its sample, the clone carrying this T cell receptor beta chain was seen many times. The antigen remains unidentified. Reverse transcription used around 540 ng RNA and constant-region primers for alpha and beta. Alpha and beta chain libraries were made separately by chain-specific third strand synthesis with multiplexing indices. TCRdb re-analysed the 5' RACE reads in MiXCR, keeping a single row per CDR3 protein. The sample records some 10,000 distinct CDR3 sequences, approximately 6% being singletons. The ends were cut back, 3 bases at V and 9 bases at J, with 11 bases in the middle. The CDR3 is made up of 12 amino acids. The data were obtained in a study of HIV-infected patients and healthy controls. Regarding the study as a whole: HLA types of the donors remained undetermined. HIV-infected repertoires had significantly higher mean Gini indices than controls, possibly reflecting oligoclonality. MAIT alpha-chain CDR3s were frequent in healthy controls, depleted in HIV+.

Roughly three months, about 14 weeks, into antiretroviral therapy, follow-up blood was collected. All unsorted peripheral T cells were captured because whole blood was used without fractionation. Sequencing used blood, obtained during antiretroviral therapy. The rearrangement joins TRBV12-3 or TRBV12-4 to TRBJ1-1; D call uncertain. This TCR came from an adult with HIV infection. The donor label of this sample is uncertain. In DNA, the CDR3 is TGTGCCAGCAGTTTGCACTACCAAAAAGCTTTCTTT. The encoded protein is CASSLHYQKAFF.